Listed here is a single T cell receptor beta chain. Its antigen is currently unknown. The data originate from a study of OX40 agonist ivuxolimab in advanced cancers. Study background: Patient treatment consisted of intravenous ivuxolimab administration every 2 weeks at 0.01 to 10 mg/kg. Findings and caveats of the study: Averaged across samples, CD8+ T cells carried more expanded clones than CD4+ did.

Trimming cost V 8 bases and J 11 bases, with 21 bases left between them. From germline, CDR1 is MNHNS and CDR2 SASEGT. The CDR3 extends over 13 amino acids. Repertoires were generated with immunoSEQ multiplex PCR, while TCRdb's copy carries only in-frame clones and drops some. The table lists 45,000 to 65,000 clones, 80% to 90% of them singletons. Source: CD4+ or CD8+ T cells sorted from blood, taken in a trial of the OX40 agonist ivuxolimab. This TCR derives from an adult with an advanced solid tumor such as melanoma, head and neck, liver or kidney cancer. The V gene is TRBV6-1, the J gene TRBJ2-5; perhaps D is TRBD1 or TRBD2 (5 bases each). For the CDR3, the DNA is TGTGCCAGCTACGGGGCTCTGCTGGGAGAGCAGTACTTC. This gives the protein CASYGALLGEQYF.